Sequencing of this T cell receptor (beta chain) was carried out in a study of TIL therapy for anti-PD-1-resistant metastatic lung cancer. Study-level information: Tumors carried a median about 1.5 non-synonymous mutations per megabase.

Study-wide findings and caveats: Treatment-naive, never-smoker and oncogene-addicted patients were overrepresented in this highly selected cohort.

About this clone itself: What it binds is not known.

Sequencing used immunoSEQ v3. Libraries were sequenced to around 2 million read pairs (survey) or roughly 5-6.5 million (deep). Libraries were prepared by immunoSEQ multiplex PCR; TCRdb keeps only in-frame clonotypes and omits some of them. Of some 57,000 clones listed, around 87% are singletons. The germline V gene has CDR1 GTSNPN and CDR2 SVGIG (reference sequence). J lost 7 bases, V lost 1 base, and 4 bases had no gene match. CDR3 length: 15 residues. Time point noted: pre-treatment sample, taken before nivolumab and TIL therapy. Patients were adults with stage 4 NSCLC. The origin of this receptor is a person between 25 and 79 years old with non-small cell lung cancer. The material was blood, obtained at baseline. The chain employs TRBV30 and TRBJ1-6; 10 nucleotides agree with TRBD1. This CDR3 reads CAWSARDRGNSPLHF. For the CDR3, the DNA is TGTGCCTGGAGTGCGCGGGACAGGGGAAATTCACCCCTCCACTTT.